The 15 T cell receptor gamma chains in this list originate from one sample, sequenced in a study of gammadelta T cells in human blood. TCRdb re-processed the RT-PCR reads using CATT. The table shows approximately 420 gamma-chain clones, with roughly 9.5% occurring only once. Sequenced input: non-Vgamma9Vdelta2 gamma-delta T cells from infant blood. These receptors were collected from a human donor.

Within the sample, this clone is medium-sized (0.01 to 0.1%). This chain uses TRGV8 with TRGJ1 or TRGJ2. The J segment lost 10 bases and the V segment lost 4 bases, leaving 7 bases of the junction unmatched. This CDR3 is 11 amino acids long. Germline V gene lookup returns CDR1 VENAVY and CDR2 YDSYNSRV. Here the CDR3 DNA reads TGTGCCACCTGGGAACTTGAGAAGAAACTCTTT. It codes for CATWELEKKLF.

Points on this clone: Given a much more abundant clone one base away, this may be a read error. The V gene is TRGV5, the J gene TRGJ1 or TRGJ2. The CDR3 length is 16 residues. Germline-derived CDR1 and CDR2 are VINAFY and YDVSNSKD. The CDR3 reads CATRDRRGDYYYKKLF. CDR3 nucleotides: TGTGCCACCCGGGACAGGCGGGGTGACTATTATTATAAGAAACTCTTT.

This clone is large within its sample. The V and J genes are TRGV9 and TRGJ1 or TRGJ2. This CDR3 spans 14 amino acids. Germline CDR1 GITISATS, CDR2 ISYDGTV (reference sequence). Trimming at V came to 2 bases and at J to 1 base, leaving 5 bases not matched to a gene. CDR3 nucleotide sequence: TGTGCCTTGTGGGAGGGTACAAATTATTATAAGAAACTCTTT. Translation gives CALWEGTNYYKKLF.

This clone is termed medium-sized. The chain uses TRGV4 and TRGJ1 or TRGJ2. V trimming: 0 bases; J trimming: 3 bases; junction bases outside the gene matches: 5. Germline CDR1 EGSTGY, CDR2 YDSYTSSV. The CDR3 totals 14 residues. This CDR3 is CATWDGRIYYKKLF. The DNA for the CDR3 is TGTGCCACCTGGGATGGGCGGATTTATTATAAGAAACTCTTT.

This clone is termed medium-sized. The chain links TRGV2 to TRGJ1 or TRGJ2. J was trimmed by 7 bases and V by 0 bases; bases with no gene match: 9. The CDR3 has 14 amino acids. The germline V gene has CDR1 EGSNGY and CDR2 YDSYNSKV. CDR3 region: CATWDGPIGYKKLF. In DNA form, the CDR3 reads TGTGCCACCTGGGACGGGCCCATTGGATATAAGAAACTCTTT.

By share of the sample, this clone is large. The chain joins TRGV5 to TRGJ1 or TRGJ2. In germline, CDR1 is VINAFY, CDR2 YDVSNSKD. This CDR3 contains 13 residues. With V trimmed by 0 bases and J by 4 bases, 3 bases remained unmatched. The CDR3: CATWDRGYYKKLF. The CDR3 DNA follows: TGTGCCACCTGGGACAGGGGGTATTATAAGAAACTCTTT.

Judged by abundance, this clone is large. The genes are TRGV2 and TRGJP2. The CDR3 sequence is 17 residues long. Germline V CDR1 and CDR2: EGSNGY, YDSYNSKV. The V segment lost 0 bases and the J segment 2 bases; nucleotides outside the gene matches: 9. CDR3 residues: CATWDGPIGSSDWIKTF. CDR3 in DNA: TGTGCCACCTGGGACGGGCCCATAGGGAGTAGTGATTGGATCAAGACGTTT.

Worth noting for this clone: This DNA translates differently at residue 5 from the TCRdb protein, which is that of a much larger clone; a read error is likely, and the protein shown is the DNA's own translation. The chain joins TRGV9 to TRGJP1. The CDR3 runs 15 residues. CDR1 and CDR2 from the germline V gene are GITISATS and ISYDGTV (reference sequence). The CDR3 region is CALWGVGPTGWFKIF. CDR3 nucleotides: TGTGCCTTGTGGGGGGTGGGTCCCACTGGTTGGTTCAAGATATTT.

Comment on this clone: It differs at one base from a far larger clone, so likely a read error. The chain employs TRGV2 and TRGJ1 or TRGJ2. The germline gives CDR1 EGSNGY, CDR2 YDSYNSKV. The length of the CDR3 is 11 residues. CDR3 loop: CAAWDEGKKLF. The CDR3 DNA sequence: TGTGCCGCCTGGGACGAGGGTAAGAAACTCTTT.

With respect to this clone: This likely came from a read error, as a far larger clone is one base away. The chain has TRGV3 and TRGJP. The CDR3 spans 16 residues. Per the germline V gene, CDR1 is VTNTFY and CDR2 is YDVSTARD (reference sequence). This CDR3 is CATWDRQELGKKSKVF. The CDR3, as DNA: TGTGCCACCTGGGACAGGCAAGAGTTGGGCAAAAAAAGCAAGGTATTT.

This clone qualifies as medium-sized. The V call is TRGV8, the J call TRGJP1. This CDR3 is 14 amino acids long. Germline CDR1 reads VENAVY; CDR2 reads YDSYNSRV. The J segment lost 4 bases and the V segment lost 3 bases, leaving 5 bases of the junction unmatched. Written as DNA, the CDR3 is TGTGCCACCTGGGATCCCCACACTGGTTGGTTCAAGATATTT. It encodes CATWDPHTGWFKIF.

By proportion, this clone is large (0.1 to 1%). This rearrangement joins TRGV2 to TRGJ1 or TRGJ2. This CDR3 is built from 11 residues. The V segment lost 0 bases and the J segment 11 bases; nucleotides outside the gene matches: 4. Germline values: CDR1 EGSNGY, CDR2 YDSYNSKV. This CDR3 reads CATWDGPEKLF. The CDR3 DNA reads TGTGCCACCTGGGACGGGCCGGAGAAACTCTTT.

This clone turned up a few times. The likely explanation is a read error, given a far larger clone one base away. V usage is TRGV3 and J usage is TRGJP2. In germline, CDR1 is VTNTFY, CDR2 YDVSTARD (reference sequence). The CDR3 totals 15 residues. CDR3 bases: TGTACCACCTGGGACAGGCGGAGTAGTGATTGGATCAAGACGTTT. Translating it yields CTTWDRRSSDWIKTF.

This clone is deemed hyperexpanded. This chain joins TRGV3 and TRGJ1 or TRGJ2. The CDR3 is 13 residues long. Germline V lookup: CDR1 VTNTFY, CDR2 YDVSTARD (reference sequence). V gave up 2 bases and J gave up 3 bases; unmatched junction bases: 4. CDR3: CATWDTFYYKKLF. CDR3 DNA sequence: TGTGCCACCTGGGACACCTTTTATTATAAGAAACTCTTT.

This clone is deemed hyperexpanded (1% or more). The rearrangement uses TRGV4 and TRGJ1 or TRGJ2. CDR1 and CDR2 (germline): EGSTGY, YDSYTSSV. There are 14 residues in the CDR3. V dropped 0 bases and J dropped 6; count of bases not matched to a gene: 8. The CDR3 is CATWDGQWGYKKLF. CDR3 DNA sequence: TGTGCCACCTGGGATGGGCAATGGGGTTATAAGAAACTCTTT.